These 14 T cell receptor beta chains originate from one sample sequenced in a study of read filtering for tumor transcriptome and immune sequencing. Molecular barcoded adaptors covering alpha/delta and beta/gamma chains were used on 400 to 450 ng RNA. TCRdb re-called the reads through MiXCR, storing one row per CDR3 protein. This table holds some 2,500 distinct CDR3 sequences, just over 65% found once. The specimen sequenced was a population of CD138-negative cells sorted from bone marrow. The receptors here all came from a donor at least 40 years old with multiple myeloma. This table probably holds off-target reads from a library built for another chain.

The rearrangement joins TRBV20-1 to TRBJ2-4; D call uncertain. The CDR3 runs to 12 residues. Germline V CDR1 and CDR2: DFQATT, SNEGSKA (reference sequence). V was shortened by 0 bases and J by 4 bases, with 4 bases between the two germline ends. CDR3 coding DNA: TGCAGTGCTAGAGATAGGAAAAACATTCAGTACTTC. Translation gives CSARDRKNIQYF.

The sample holds one count of this clonotype. The chain carries TRBV7-9 and TRBJ1-6; 8 bases are a match to TRBD1. The CDR3 loop spans 14 amino acids. Germline values: CDR1 SEHNR, CDR2 FQNEAQ (reference sequence). V shed 5 bases, J shed 8 bases, and the junction held 5 bases outside the gene matches. This chain's CDR3 is CASSNLQGDSPLHF. The CDR3 DNA sequence: TGTGCCAGCAGCAACCTACAGGGGGATTCACCCCTCCACTTT.

The V gene is TRBV7-9, the J gene TRBJ2-1; D is tentatively TRBD1 or TRBD2 (5 bases each). CDR3 length equals 14 residues. Trimming pared 5 bases from V and 6 bases from J, leaving 14 bases between. The germline gives CDR1 SEHNR, CDR2 FQNEAQ (reference sequence). The CDR3 reads CASSPRDPLNEQFF. CDR3 nucleotide sequence: TGTGCCAGCAGCCCGAGGGACCCGCTCAATGAGCAGTTCTTC.

The J gene is TRBJ2-2, the V gene TRBV29-1, with 7 positions matching TRBD1. Germline V gene data show CDR1 as SQVTM and CDR2 as ANQGSEA. V shed 1 base and J 3 bases; nucleotides not matched to a gene: 2. The CDR3 is 14 residues long. This CDR3 is CSVEGQGDTGELFF. The CDR3 bases are TGCAGCGTTGAAGGACAGGGTGACACCGGGGAGCTGTTTTTT.

This chain links TRBV28 with TRBJ2-3; 9 bases agree with TRBD1. The V and J ends lost 6 bases and 0 bases, in that order; junction bases with no gene match: 16. From germline, CDR1 is MDHEN and CDR2 SYDVKM. The CDR3 covers 19 residues. The CDR3 bases are TGTGCCAGCAGAACTACAGGGGGCAGAGGCCGAATTAGCACAGATACGCAGTATTTT. Encoded protein: CASRTTGGRGRISTDTQYF.

The V gene is TRBV29-1, the J gene TRBJ2-1; TRBD1 is a possible D gene (5 bases). CDR1 is SQVTM, CDR2 ANQGSEA, per germline. This CDR3 comprises 14 residues. V was shortened by 2 bases and J by 10 bases, with 18 bases between the two germline ends. The CDR3 DNA follows: TGCAGCGTTGAAAAGTGGGGCTTAGCACAGGAGCAGTTCTTC. Its protein is CSVEKWGLAQEQFF.

The chain has TRBV5-6 and TRBJ2-3; no clear D. This CDR3 comprises 14 residues. Trimming cost V 0 bases and J 2 bases, with 7 bases left between them. Germline-derived CDR1 and CDR2 are SGHDT and YYEEEE. CDR3 nucleotides: TGTGCCAGCAGCTTGGCCATGGCCACAGATACGCAGTATTTT. It specifies CASSLAMATDTQYF.

The rearrangement uses TRBV6-1 and TRBJ2-1, with 11 bases aligning to TRBD2. The CDR3 covers 12 residues. The V segment lost 7 bases and the J segment 13 bases; nucleotides outside the gene matches: 6. The germline V gene encodes CDR1 MNHNS and CDR2 SASEGT. CDR3 region: CASTIGTSGQFF. As DNA, the CDR3 is TGTGCCAGCACCATAGGGACTAGCGGACAGTTCTTC.

V usage is TRBV29-1 and J usage is TRBJ2-1, with TRBD2 matching over 7 bases. The CDR3 covers 13 residues. Losses at the gene ends were 4 bases for V and 4 bases for J; bases not matched to a gene: 4. Per the germline V gene, CDR1 is SQVTM and CDR2 is ANQGSEA. The CDR3 sequence is CSVGGSNYNEQFF. CDR3 DNA sequence: TGCAGCGTTGGCGGGAGTAATTACAATGAGCAGTTCTTC.

V and J are TRBV12-3 or TRBV12-4 and TRBJ2-7; 7 bases are a match to TRBD2. The CDR3 has 13 amino acids. Germline trimming cut 4 bases from V and 3 bases from J; bases unmatched to any gene: 3. As DNA, the CDR3 is TGTGCCAGCAGTTCTGGCGGGAGCTACGAGCAGTACTTC. Protein sequence: CASSSGGSYEQYF.

The chain combines TRBV27 with TRBJ1-1; unclear D gene. Germline loops: CDR1 MNHEY, CDR2 SMNVEV (reference sequence). Trimming removed 2 bases at V and 3 bases at J, with 10 bases between. This CDR3 has 14 amino acids. As DNA, the CDR3 is TGTGCCAGCAGTTTACTCGTGGGGTACACTGAAGCTTTCTTT. It translates to CASSLLVGYTEAFF.

Within the sample, this clonotype is large. This sequence joins TRBV4-3 and TRBJ2-7; D is undetermined. Germline V lookup: CDR1 LGHNA, CDR2 YSLEER. The CDR3 extends over 13 amino acids. V lost 2 bases to trimming and J lost 3 bases, with 8 bases between them. The CDR3 spells CASSQNLGYEQYF. CDR3 sequence (DNA): TGCGCCAGCAGCCAAAACTTAGGCTACGAGCAGTACTTC.

The V gene is TRBV5-5, the J gene TRBJ2-3, with D perhaps matching TRBD1 (6 bases). The CDR3 is 14 residues long. Germline CDR1 and CDR2: SGHKS and YYEKEE (reference sequence). Trimming took off 4 bases at V and 2 bases at J, with 11 bases between the two ends. CDR3: CASSLWDITDTQYF. CDR3 bases: TGTGCCAGCAGCCTATGGGACATCACAGATACGCAGTATTTT.

To note about this clonotype: A much larger clone sits a single nucleotide away, making a read error possible. V usage is TRBV7-6 and J usage is TRBJ1-1, with D maybe TRBD1 (5 bases). CDR1 is SGHVS, CDR2 FNYEAQ, per germline. CDR3 length: 13 residues. The CDR3 nucleotides read TGTGCCAGCAGGGGGGAGACCGGGACTGAAGCTTTATTT. It encodes CASRGETGTEALF.